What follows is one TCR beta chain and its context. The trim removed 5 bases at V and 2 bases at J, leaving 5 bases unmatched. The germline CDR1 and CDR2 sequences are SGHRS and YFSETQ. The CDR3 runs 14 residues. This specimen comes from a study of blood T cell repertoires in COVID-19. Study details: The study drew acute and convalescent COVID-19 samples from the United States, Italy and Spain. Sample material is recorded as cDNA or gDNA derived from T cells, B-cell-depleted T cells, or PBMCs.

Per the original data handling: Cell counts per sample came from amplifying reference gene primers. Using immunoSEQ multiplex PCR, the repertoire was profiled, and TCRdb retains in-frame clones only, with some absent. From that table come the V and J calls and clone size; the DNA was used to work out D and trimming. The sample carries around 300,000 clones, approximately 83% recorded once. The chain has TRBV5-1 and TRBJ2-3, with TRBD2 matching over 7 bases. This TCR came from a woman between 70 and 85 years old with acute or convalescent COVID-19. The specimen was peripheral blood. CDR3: CASSPGGDTDTQYF. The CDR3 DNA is TGCGCCAGCAGTCCGGGAGGAGACACAGATACGCAGTATTTT.